Below, 26 T cell receptor beta chains from the same sample are listed, as sequenced in a study of blood T cell repertoires in COVID-19. Method: immunoSEQ multiplex PCR; TCRdb's copy keeps in-frame clones and lacks some. Among 100,000 to 120,000 clones listed, 85% were seen once. Specimen: peripheral blood. These TCRs come from a human donor in a cohort sampled during active COVID-19.

The V call is TRBV6-5, the J call TRBJ2-6; D is uncertain. V dropped 6 bases and J dropped 0 bases, with 9 bases sitting between them. The CDR3 extends over 15 amino acids. CDR1 is MNHEY and CDR2 is SVGAGI in the germline V gene. This CDR3 reads CASSLISSGANVLTF. CDR3 coding DNA: TGTGCCAGCAGCTTGATTAGCTCTGGGGCCAACGTCCTGACTTTC.

The chain has TRBV27 and TRBJ2-3; 9 bases map to TRBD1. J was trimmed by 7 bases and V by 5 bases; bases with no gene match: 13. Germline-derived CDR1 and CDR2 are MNHEY and SMNVEV (reference sequence). The CDR3 extends over 16 amino acids. CDR3 in amino acids: CASSVRDRVAANTQYF. CDR3 nucleotide sequence: TGTGCCAGCAGTGTCCGGGACAGGGTCGCCGCGAATACGCAGTATTTT.

The J gene is TRBJ2-3, the V gene TRBV12-3 or TRBV12-4, with no clear D. CDR3 length: 12 residues. Trimming stripped 6 bases from V and 5 bases from J, with 9 bases between. The CDR3 sequence: CASSRKIDTQYF. In DNA form, the CDR3 reads TGTGCCAGCAGCAGAAAAATAGATACGCAGTATTTT.

The V and J genes are TRBV7-8 and TRBJ2-1; 10 bases are shared with TRBD2. With 5 bases clipped from V and 4 bases from J, the junction kept 5 bases outside the gene matches. The V gene's germline CDR1 is SGHVS and CDR2 FQNEAQ. The CDR3 runs to 15 residues. In nucleotides, the CDR3 is TGTGCCAGCAGCGCACCACTAGCGGGGTACAATGAGCAGTTCTTC. It encodes CASSAPLAGYNEQFF.

The CDR3 here is CASSWFGGSYNEQFF. CDR3 coding DNA: TGTGCCAGCAGTTGGTTTGGCGGCTCCTACAATGAGCAGTTCTTC. This chain connects TRBV6-6 to TRBJ2-1; D not certain. The CDR3 consists of 15 residues. Germline CDR1 reads MNHNY; CDR2 reads SVGAGI (reference sequence). V was trimmed by 4 bases and J by 0 bases, leaving 10 bases between them.

This clone was detected a few times. It is unclear where the CDR3 begins or ends on the DNA, so no DNA is shown, and the CDR3 is as TCRdb lists it. This chain joins TRBV9 and TRBJ1-4; TRBD1 is taken as the D call from the table, unchecked against the DNA. The CDR3 spans 14 amino acids, including both terminal residues. Germline V gives CDR1 SGDLS, CDR2 YYNGEE. CDR3 loop: CASSVGTGTENMFF.

The genes are TRBV28 and TRBJ2-3; a weak D match, TRBD2 (7 bases). Germline CDR1 is MDHEN and CDR2 is SYDVKM. The CDR3 has 14 residues. Between the trimmed V and J ends, which lost 6 bases and 4 bases, there was a span of 14 bases. The CDR3 protein is CASRKGGTSDTQYF. CDR3 in DNA: TGTGCCAGCAGGAAGGGGGGGACTTCAGATACGCAGTATTTT.

The chain links TRBV19 to TRBJ2-7; 8 bases map to TRBD1. This CDR3 contains 15 residues. Trimming cost V 5 bases and J 2 bases; bases outside gene matches: 8. Germline CDR1 reads LNHDA; CDR2 reads SQIVND (reference sequence). The CDR3 DNA sequence: TGTGCCAGTAGTGTTTCCGACAGGGGCCCCTACGAGCAGTACTTC. Translating it yields CASSVSDRGPYEQYF.

The chain uses TRBV6-2 or TRBV6-3 and TRBJ1-3; maybe TRBD1 (5 bases). The V and J ends lost 2 bases and 2 bases respectively, with 10 bases between them. Germline-derived CDR1 and CDR2 are MNHEY and SVGEGT. The CDR3 length is 15 residues. CDR3 in DNA: TGTGCCAGCAGTTACGGAGGAGGGGCTGGAAACACCATATATTTT. This gives the protein CASSYGGGAGNTIYF.

CDR3: CASSQPSGTKGNTIYF. The CDR3 DNA follows: TGTGCCAGCAGCCAACCTTCCGGGACAAAGGGAAACACCATATATTTT. The gene calls are TRBV14 and TRBJ1-3; the D gene is possibly TRBD1 (6 bases). V gave up 2 bases and J gave up 4 bases, with 15 bases separating them. The CDR3 contains 16 residues. CDR1 and CDR2 from the germline V gene are SGHDN and FVKESK.

This sequence joins TRBV5-5 and TRBJ2-1; TRBD2 matches at 7 bases. Germline values: CDR1 SGHKS, CDR2 YYEKEE (reference sequence). There are 15 residues in the CDR3. The V gene end was trimmed by 7 bases and the J gene end by 1 base; junction bases not matched to a gene: 8. The CDR3 loop is CASSSTGGSYNEQFF. The CDR3, as DNA: TGTGCCAGCTCCTCGACGGGGGGATCCTACAATGAGCAGTTCTTC.

The rearrangement joins TRBV28 to TRBJ1-6; 10 nucleotides match TRBD1. The junction had 7 bases not matched to a gene; V was cut back by 0 bases and J by 8 bases. The CDR3 length is 17 residues. Germline V gives CDR1 MDHEN, CDR2 SYDVKM. The CDR3 reads CASSLWPDRGLYSPLHF. The CDR3 bases are TGTGCCAGCAGTTTATGGCCCGACAGGGGGCTGTATTCACCCCTCCACTTT.

This chain joins TRBV7-6 and TRBJ1-1; D might be TRBD1 (5 bases). CDR3 length equals 14 residues. V lost 5 bases, J lost 4 bases, and 14 bases lay in between. Germline V lookup: CDR1 SGHVS, CDR2 FNYEAQ. CDR3 DNA sequence: TGTGCCAGCAGCACAACCACAGGTTTCACTGAAGCTTTCTTT. Its translation: CASSTTTGFTEAFF.

In its sample, this clone was seen a few times. V and J are TRBV4-2 and TRBJ1-3; tentative D call: TRBD1 (5 bases). Germline CDR1 reads LGHNA; CDR2 reads YNFKEQ. The CDR3 extends over 16 amino acids. Between the trimmed V and J ends, which lost 1 base and 2 bases, there was a span of 12 bases. In DNA, the CDR3 is TGTGCCAGCAGCCAAGTAACGTCGGGGGCTGGAAACACCATATATTTT. Protein sequence: CASSQVTSGAGNTIYF.

The CDR3 spells CASSQHGTRGDQPQHF. The CDR3 bases are TGTGCCAGCAGCCAACACGGGACACGGGGGGATCAGCCCCAGCATTTT. V gene TRBV28 combines with J gene TRBJ1-5; the D gene is possibly TRBD1 (6 bases). Germline assignment: CDR1 MDHEN and CDR2 SYDVKM. V gave up 6 bases and J gave up 5 bases, with 20 bases separating them. This CDR3 spans 16 amino acids. The complete variable domain, with remaining parts taken from reference TRBV28 and TRBJ1-5, reads DVKVTQSSRYLVKRTGEKVFLECVQDMDHENMFWYRQDPGLGLRLIYFSYDVKMKEKGDIPEGYSVSREKKERFSLILESASTNQTSMYLCASSQHGTRGDQPQHFGDGTRLSIL.

The chain joins TRBV5-6 to TRBJ2-5; tentative D call: TRBD1 (5 bases). The CDR3 extends over 14 amino acids. Trimming took off 5 bases at V and 1 base at J, with 12 bases between the two ends. Germline assignment: CDR1 SGHDT and CDR2 YYEEEE. CDR3 coding DNA: TGTGCCAGCAGGAGTACAGGATTCCAAGAGACCCAGTACTTC. It codes for CASRSTGFQETQYF.

The chain couples TRBV6-6 to TRBJ1-1, with D possibly matching TRBD1 (6 bases). Trimming pared 0 bases from V and 4 bases from J, leaving 12 bases between. Germline CDR1 MNHNY, CDR2 SVGAGI (reference sequence). This CDR3 has 15 residues. The CDR3, as DNA: TGTGCCAGCAGTTACTCGGGGGCGTCAGGCACTGAAGCTTTCTTT. This translates into CASSYSGASGTEAFF.

This rearrangement joins TRBV9 to TRBJ2-3; a possible D gene is TRBD1 (6 bases). From germline, CDR1 is SGDLS and CDR2 YYNGEE. This CDR3 comprises 15 residues. V lost 1 base, J lost 1 base, and 10 bases lay in between. CDR3 bases: TGTGCCAGCAGCGTAAGGCCAGGGGGCACAGATACGCAGTATTTT. The encoded protein is CASSVRPGGTDTQYF.

This clone was found once. The V and J genes are TRBV6-5 and TRBJ2-5; a possible D gene is TRBD1 (6 bases). V was pared by 6 bases and J by 4 bases, with 9 bases between. The CDR3 contains 12 residues. Germline V gene data show CDR1 as MNHEY and CDR2 as SVGAGI. The CDR3 DNA follows: TGTGCCAGCAGCAAAGGGGGAGAGACCCAGTACTTC. Amino acid sequence: CASSKGGETQYF.

The chain carries TRBV6-2 or TRBV6-3 and TRBJ2-1; TRBD2 matches at 7 bases. This CDR3 is built from 14 residues. The ends lost 2 bases at V and 5 bases at J; junction bases unmatched: 3. The V gene's germline CDR1 is MNHEY and CDR2 SVGEGT. In DNA, the CDR3 is TGTGCCAGCAGTTACAGCGGGGCCCACAATGAGCAGTTCTTC. Amino acid sequence: CASSYSGAHNEQFF.

This rearrangement joins TRBV14 to TRBJ2-4; no firm D call. Between the trimmed V and J ends, which lost 0 bases and 7 bases, there was a span of 10 bases. The CDR3 consists of 14 residues. Per the germline V gene, CDR1 is SGHDN and CDR2 is FVKESK. The CDR3 region has the DNA TGTGCCAGCAGCCAAGATTTGGCTAGGAACATTCAGTACTTC. It specifies CASSQDLARNIQYF.

The chain has TRBV27 and TRBJ1-1; maybe TRBD1 (5 bases). Germline V gene sequence: CDR1 MNHEY, CDR2 SMNVEV (reference sequence). V lost 7 bases and J lost 0, with 18 bases in between. This CDR3 is built from 16 residues. Here the CDR3 DNA reads TGTGCCAGCAAACCCCCGCGGGGGACCATGAACACTGAAGCTTTCTTT. Translated, it gives CASKPPRGTMNTEAFF.

The chain couples TRBV7-9 to TRBJ2-1; 9 bases line up with TRBD2. From germline, CDR1 is SEHNR and CDR2 FQNEAQ (reference sequence). V shed 5 bases and J 4 bases; nucleotides not matched to a gene: 3. The CDR3 has 14 amino acids. CDR3 protein: CASSTSGSYNEQFF. The CDR3, as DNA: TGTGCCAGCAGCACTAGCGGGTCTTACAATGAGCAGTTCTTC.

The sample holds a few counts of this clone. The chain uses TRBV4-3 and TRBJ2-1, with a possible D match to TRBD2 (5 bases). V gave up 0 bases and J gave up 6 bases, with 9 bases separating them. CDR1 is LGHNA and CDR2 is YSLEER in the germline V gene. CDR3 length: 14 residues. The CDR3, as DNA: TGCGCCAGCAGCCAAGATTTGGGGAGCAATGAGCAGTTCTTC. Amino acids: CASSQDLGSNEQFF.

The rearrangement links TRBV4-2 to TRBJ1-6, with TRBD1 identical over 7 bases. V lost 0 bases and J lost 6; bases outside the gene matches: 5. Germline V CDR1 and CDR2: LGHNA, YNFKEQ. This CDR3 spans 16 amino acids. CDR3 sequence reads: CASSQDGTAVNSPLHF. The CDR3 nucleotides are TGTGCCAGCAGCCAAGATGGGACAGCAGTTAATTCACCCCTCCACTTT.

This clone was observed a single time. The chain has TRBV6-5 and TRBJ2-3; D is possibly TRBD1 (6 bases). The CDR3 totals 13 residues. Germline V CDR1 and CDR2: MNHEY, SVGAGI. Trimming stripped 8 bases from V and 8 bases from J, with 17 bases between. CDR3 sequence reads: CASVYQGRSTQYF. The CDR3, as DNA: TGTGCCAGCGTCTATCAGGGGCGAAGTACGCAGTATTTT.